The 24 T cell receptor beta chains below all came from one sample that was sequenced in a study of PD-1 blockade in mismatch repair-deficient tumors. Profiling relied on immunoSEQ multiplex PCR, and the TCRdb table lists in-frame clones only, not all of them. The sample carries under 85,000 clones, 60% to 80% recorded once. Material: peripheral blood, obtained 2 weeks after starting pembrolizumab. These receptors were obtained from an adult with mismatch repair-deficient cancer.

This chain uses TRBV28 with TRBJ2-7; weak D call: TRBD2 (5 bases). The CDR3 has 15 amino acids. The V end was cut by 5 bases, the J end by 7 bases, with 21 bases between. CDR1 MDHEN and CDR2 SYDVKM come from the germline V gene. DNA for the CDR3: TGTGCCAGCAGTCCATTTTGGACTGACGACCGGGAGCAGTACTTC. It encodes CASSPFWTDDREQYF. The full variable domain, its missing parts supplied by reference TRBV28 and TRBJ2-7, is DVKVTQSSRYLVKRTGEKVFLECVQDMDHENMFWYRQDPGLGLRLIYFSYDVKMKEKGDIPEGYSVSREKKERFSLILESASTNQTSMYLCASSPFWTDDREQYFGPGTRLTVT.

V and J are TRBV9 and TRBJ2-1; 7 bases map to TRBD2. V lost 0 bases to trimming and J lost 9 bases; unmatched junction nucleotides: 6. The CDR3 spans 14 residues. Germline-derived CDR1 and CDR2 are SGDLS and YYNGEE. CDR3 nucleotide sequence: TGTGCCAGCAGCGTAGGACTAGCTTTGACTGAGCAGTTCTTC. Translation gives CASSVGLALTEQFF.

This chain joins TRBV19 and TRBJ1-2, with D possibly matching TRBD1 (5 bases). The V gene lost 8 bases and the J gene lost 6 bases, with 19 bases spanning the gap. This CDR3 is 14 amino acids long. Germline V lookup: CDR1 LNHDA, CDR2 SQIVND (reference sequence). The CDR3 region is CASATSGGGNGYTF. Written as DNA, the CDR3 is TGTGCCAGTGCAACCTCCGGGGGAGGAAATGGCTACACCTTC.

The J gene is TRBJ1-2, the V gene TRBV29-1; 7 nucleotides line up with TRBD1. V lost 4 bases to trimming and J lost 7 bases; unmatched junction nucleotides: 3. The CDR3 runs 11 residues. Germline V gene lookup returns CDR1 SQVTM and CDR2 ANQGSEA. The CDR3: CSVATGSGYTF. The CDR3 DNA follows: TGCAGCGTTGCGACAGGGAGTGGCTACACCTTC.

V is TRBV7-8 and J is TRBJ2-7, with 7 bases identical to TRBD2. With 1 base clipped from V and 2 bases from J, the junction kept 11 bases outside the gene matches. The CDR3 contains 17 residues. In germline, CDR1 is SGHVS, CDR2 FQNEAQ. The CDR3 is CASSLETSKTFTYEQYF. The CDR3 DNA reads TGTGCCAGCAGCTTAGAGACTAGCAAAACGTTTACCTACGAGCAGTACTTC.

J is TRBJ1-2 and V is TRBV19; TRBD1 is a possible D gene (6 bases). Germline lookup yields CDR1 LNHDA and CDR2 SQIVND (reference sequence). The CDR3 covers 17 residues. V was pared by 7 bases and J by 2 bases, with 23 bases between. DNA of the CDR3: TGTGCCAGTACCCCAGTCATGGGGGCGATTTCGAACTATGGCTACACCTTC. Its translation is CASTPVMGAISNYGYTF.

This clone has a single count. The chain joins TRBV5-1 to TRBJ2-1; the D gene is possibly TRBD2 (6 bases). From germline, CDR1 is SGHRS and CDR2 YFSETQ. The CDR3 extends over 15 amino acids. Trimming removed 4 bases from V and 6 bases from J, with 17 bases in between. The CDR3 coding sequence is TGCGCCAGCAGCGGACGTCCCGGGAGTGGCAATGAGCAGTTCTTC. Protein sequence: CASSGRPGSGNEQFF.

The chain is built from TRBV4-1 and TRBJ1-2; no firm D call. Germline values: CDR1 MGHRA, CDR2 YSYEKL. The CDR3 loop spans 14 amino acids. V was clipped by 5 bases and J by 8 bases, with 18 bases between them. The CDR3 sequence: CASSTPLGSLGYTF. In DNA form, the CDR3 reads TGCGCCAGCAGCACCCCGTTAGGTAGCCTGGGCTACACCTTC.

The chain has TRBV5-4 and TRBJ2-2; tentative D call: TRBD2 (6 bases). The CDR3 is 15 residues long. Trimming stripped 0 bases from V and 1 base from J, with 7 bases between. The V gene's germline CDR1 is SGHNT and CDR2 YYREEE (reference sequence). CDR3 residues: CASSLDGRNTGELFF. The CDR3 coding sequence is TGTGCCAGCAGCTTGGACGGGAGGAACACCGGGGAGCTGTTTTTT.

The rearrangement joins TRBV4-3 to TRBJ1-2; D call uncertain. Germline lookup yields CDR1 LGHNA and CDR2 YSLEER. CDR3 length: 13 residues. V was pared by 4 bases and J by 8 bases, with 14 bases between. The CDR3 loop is CASSPRMNWGYTF. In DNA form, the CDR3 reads TGCGCCAGCAGCCCTCGGATGAACTGGGGCTACACCTTC.

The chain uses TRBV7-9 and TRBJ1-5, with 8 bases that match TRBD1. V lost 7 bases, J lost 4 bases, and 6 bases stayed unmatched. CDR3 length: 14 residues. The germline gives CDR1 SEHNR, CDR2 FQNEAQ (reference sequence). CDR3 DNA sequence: TGTGCCAGCACCACCGGACAGGGAAATCAGCCCCAGCATTTT. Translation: CASTTGQGNQPQHF.

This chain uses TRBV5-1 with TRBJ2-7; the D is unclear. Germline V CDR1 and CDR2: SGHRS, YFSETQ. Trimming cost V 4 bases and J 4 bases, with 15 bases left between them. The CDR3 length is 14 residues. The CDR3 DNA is TGCGCCAGCAGCCTTCTGTCCAGTCCTTACGAGCAGTACTTC. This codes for CASSLLSSPYEQYF.

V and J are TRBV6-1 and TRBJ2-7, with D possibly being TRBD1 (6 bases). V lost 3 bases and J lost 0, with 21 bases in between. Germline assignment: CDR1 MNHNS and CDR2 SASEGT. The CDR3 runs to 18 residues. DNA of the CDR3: TGTGCCAGCAGTGATGGGTTTTCTTGGGGCAGGGGCTCCTACGAGCAGTACTTC. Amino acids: CASSDGFSWGRGSYEQYF.

The CDR3 coding sequence is TGTGCCAGCAGCCCTATCCCAGCGGGAATGGGCGATGAGCAGTTCTTC. Residues: CASSPIPAGMGDEQFF. The V and J genes are TRBV5-4 and TRBJ2-1; the match to TRBD2 covers 7 bases. V shed 4 bases and J 8 bases; nucleotides not matched to a gene: 15. The germline V gene has CDR1 SGHNT and CDR2 YYREEE (reference sequence). The CDR3 has 16 residues.

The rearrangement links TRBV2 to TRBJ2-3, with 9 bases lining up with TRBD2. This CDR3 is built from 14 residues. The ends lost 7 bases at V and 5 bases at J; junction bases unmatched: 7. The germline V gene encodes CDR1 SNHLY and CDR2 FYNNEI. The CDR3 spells CASNRLAVVDTQYF. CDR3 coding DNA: TGTGCCAGCAACAGACTAGCGGTTGTAGATACGCAGTATTTT.

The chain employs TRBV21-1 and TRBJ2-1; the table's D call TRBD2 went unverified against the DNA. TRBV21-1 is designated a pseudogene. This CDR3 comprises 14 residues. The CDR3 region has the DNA TGTGCCAGTGGGACTAGCGGAGCCTACAATGAGCAGTTCTTC. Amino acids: CASGTSGAYNEQFF.

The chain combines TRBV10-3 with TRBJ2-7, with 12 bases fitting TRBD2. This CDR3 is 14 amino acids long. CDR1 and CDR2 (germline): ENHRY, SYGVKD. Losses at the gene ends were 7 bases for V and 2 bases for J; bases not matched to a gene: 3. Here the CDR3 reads CAIMGTSGPYEQYF. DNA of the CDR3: TGTGCCATCATGGGGACTAGCGGGCCCTACGAGCAGTACTTC.

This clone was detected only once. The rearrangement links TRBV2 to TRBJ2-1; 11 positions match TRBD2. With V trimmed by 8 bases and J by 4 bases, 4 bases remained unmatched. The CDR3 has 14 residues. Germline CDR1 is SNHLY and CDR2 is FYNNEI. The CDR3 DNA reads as TGTGCCAGCGGAAGACTAGCGGGGTACAATGAGCAGTTCTTC. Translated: CASGRLAGYNEQFF. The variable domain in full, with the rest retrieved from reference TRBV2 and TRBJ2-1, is EPEVTQTPSHQVTQMGQEVILRCVPISNHLYFYWYRQILGQKVEFLVSFYNNEISEKSEIFDDQFSVERPDGSNFTLKIRSTKLEDSAMYFCASGRLAGYNEQFFGPGTRLTVL.

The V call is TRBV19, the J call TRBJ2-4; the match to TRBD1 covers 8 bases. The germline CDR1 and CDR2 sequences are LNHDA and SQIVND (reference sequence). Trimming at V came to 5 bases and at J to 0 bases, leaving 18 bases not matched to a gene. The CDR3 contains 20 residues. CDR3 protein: CASSPFSGTGKGIAKNIQYF. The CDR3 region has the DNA TGTGCCAGTAGTCCATTCTCGGGGACAGGAAAAGGAATAGCCAAAAACATTCAGTACTTC.

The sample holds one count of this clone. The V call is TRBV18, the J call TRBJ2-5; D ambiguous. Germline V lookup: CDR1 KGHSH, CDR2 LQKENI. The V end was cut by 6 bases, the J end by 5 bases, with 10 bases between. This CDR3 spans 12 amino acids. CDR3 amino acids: CASSPGPETQYF. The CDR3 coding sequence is TGTGCCAGCTCGCCTGGGCCCGAGACCCAGTACTTC.

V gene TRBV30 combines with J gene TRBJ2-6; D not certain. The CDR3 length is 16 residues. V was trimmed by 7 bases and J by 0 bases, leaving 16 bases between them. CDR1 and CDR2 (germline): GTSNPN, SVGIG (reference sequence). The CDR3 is CAYLTDTSSGANVLTF. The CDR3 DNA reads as TGTGCCTACCTGACCGATACCTCCTCTGGGGCCAACGTCCTGACTTTC.

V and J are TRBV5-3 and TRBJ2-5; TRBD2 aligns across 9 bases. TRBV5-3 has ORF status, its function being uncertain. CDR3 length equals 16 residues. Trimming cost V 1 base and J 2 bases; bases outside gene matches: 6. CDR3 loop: CARSLTLAGQQETQYF. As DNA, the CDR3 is TGTGCCAGAAGCTTGACTCTAGCGGGACAACAAGAGACCCAGTACTTC.

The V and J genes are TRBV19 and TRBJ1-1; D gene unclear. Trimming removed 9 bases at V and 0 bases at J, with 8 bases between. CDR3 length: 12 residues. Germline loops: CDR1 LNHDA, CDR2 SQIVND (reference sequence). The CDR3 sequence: CASGWVNTEAFF. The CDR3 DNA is TGTGCCAGCGGATGGGTGAACACTGAAGCTTTCTTT.

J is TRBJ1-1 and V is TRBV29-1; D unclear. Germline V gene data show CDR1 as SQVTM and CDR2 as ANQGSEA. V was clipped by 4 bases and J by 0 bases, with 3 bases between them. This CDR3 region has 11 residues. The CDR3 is CSVGVNTEAFF. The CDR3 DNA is TGCAGCGTTGGAGTGAACACTGAAGCTTTCTTT. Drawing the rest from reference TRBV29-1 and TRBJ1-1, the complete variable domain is SAVISQKPSRDICQRGTSLTIQCQVDSQVTMMFWYRQQPGQSLTLIATANQGSEATYESGFVIDKFPISRPNLTFSTLTVSNMSPEDSSIYLCSVGVNTEAFFGQGTRLTVV.